The 28 T cell receptor beta chains below come from one sample, sequenced in a study of CD8+ T cells in alopecia areata. As the sequencing template, cDNA was produced by extracting RNA and reverse transcribing it. Profiling relied on immunoSEQ multiplex PCR, and the TCRdb table lists in-frame clones only, not all of them. The sample records 130,000 to 150,000 clones, around 51% being singletons. The starting material was CD4+ T cells sorted from blood, obtained at week 0. Every receptor here comes from a human donor with alopecia areata.

The chain employs TRBV14 and TRBJ2-3, with TRBD2 identical over 7 bases. V lost 0 bases and J lost 1; bases outside the gene matches: 7. The CDR3 has 17 amino acids. From germline, CDR1 is SGHDN and CDR2 FVKESK. The CDR3 sequence is CASSQEKGGIGTDTQYF. CDR3 DNA: TGTGCCAGCAGCCAAGAGAAGGGAGGGATTGGCACAGATACGCAGTATTTT.

This clone has a handful of counts. The gene calls are TRBV7-2 and TRBJ2-1; D is unresolved. CDR3 length: 13 residues. Between the trimmed V and J ends, which lost 5 bases and 4 bases, there was a span of 9 bases. The V gene's germline CDR1 is SGHTA and CDR2 FQGNSA. This CDR3 is CASSATTYNEQFF. CDR3 DNA: TGTGCCAGCAGCGCCACAACTTACAATGAGCAGTTCTTC.

The V gene is TRBV5-1, the J gene TRBJ2-1; 8 bases map to TRBD2. The V gene's germline CDR1 is SGHRS and CDR2 YFSETQ. V shed 2 bases, J shed 9 bases, and the junction held 7 bases outside the gene matches. The CDR3 totals 14 residues. The chain's CDR3 is CASSLGRSGSEQFF. In DNA form, the CDR3 reads TGCGCCAGCAGCTTAGGTCGGAGCGGGAGTGAGCAGTTCTTC.

The chain links TRBV29-1 to TRBJ2-1; D might be TRBD2 (6 bases). Trimming took 6 bases from V and 10 from J, leaving 13 bases between them. The CDR3 runs to 11 residues. Germline V gene lookup returns CDR1 SQVTM and CDR2 ANQGSEA. CDR3 amino acids: CSVLKRGEQFF. The CDR3 DNA is TGCAGCGTATTGAAACGGGGGGAGCAGTTCTTC.

This clone was seen a few times. This chain uses TRBV29-1 with TRBJ1-2; 10 bases fit TRBD1. The J segment lost 6 bases and the V segment lost 7 bases, leaving 8 bases of the junction unmatched. CDR1 SQVTM and CDR2 ANQGSEA come from the germline V gene. The CDR3 is 13 amino acids. CDR3 residues: CSARGTGVDGYTF. The CDR3 nucleotides read TGCAGCGCCCGTGGGACAGGGGTCGATGGCTACACCTTC.

There are a few counts of this clone. Other DNA sequences in this sample translate to the same CDR3. This rearrangement joins TRBV7-9 to TRBJ2-3; the D is unclear. V shed 3 bases and J shed 0 bases, with 4 bases lying between them. The germline CDR1 and CDR2 sequences are SEHNR and FQNEAQ (reference sequence). The CDR3 runs to 13 residues. CDR3 sequence (DNA): TGTGCCAGCAGCTTCGACAGCACAGATACGCAGTATTTT. Protein sequence: CASSFDSTDTQYF. The full variable domain, in which reference TRBV7-9 and TRBJ2-3 provide the parts outside the CDR3, is DTGVSQNPRHKITKRGQNVTFRCDPISEHNRLYWYRQTLGQGPEFLTYFQNEAQLEKSRLLSDRFSAERPKGSFSTLEIQRTEQGDSAMYLCASSFDSTDTQYFGPGTRLTVL.

This clone came up a few times. The chain couples TRBV5-4 to TRBJ1-1, with D possibly being TRBD1 (5 bases). V lost 2 bases to trimming and J lost 0 bases, with 11 bases between them. The CDR3 is made up of 15 amino acids. Germline CDR1 is SGHNT and CDR2 is YYREEE (reference sequence). This CDR3 is CASSFRARMNTEAFF. CDR3 sequence (DNA): TGTGCCAGCAGCTTCAGGGCGCGGATGAACACTGAAGCTTTCTTT.

This clone was found a few times. The rearrangement uses TRBV29-1 and TRBJ2-7; 9 bases fit TRBD2. The CDR3 covers 14 residues. The trim removed 4 bases at V and 5 bases at J, leaving 9 bases unmatched. CDR1 is SQVTM, CDR2 ANQGSEA, per germline. The CDR3 loop reads CSVGRSGGFHEQYF. CDR3 DNA sequence: TGCAGCGTTGGAAGGAGCGGGGGGTTCCACGAGCAGTACTTC.

This clone was seen a handful of times. Within the sample, other DNA sequences also encode this same CDR3. The chain recombines TRBV5-1 with TRBJ2-3; D tentatively reads TRBD1 or TRBD2 (5 bases each). Germline values: CDR1 SGHRS, CDR2 YFSETQ. V lost 4 bases and J lost 0, with 9 bases in between. The CDR3 is 14 residues long. CDR3 nucleotides: TGCGCCAGCAGCCCAGGGAGAAGCACAGATACGCAGTATTTT. Amino acids: CASSPGRSTDTQYF.

Only a few counts were recorded for this clone. The chain carries TRBV6-5 and TRBJ1-1; no firm D call. The CDR3 has 14 amino acids. CDR1 and CDR2 (germline): MNHEY, SVGAGI. V gave up 6 bases and J gave up 6 bases, with 17 bases separating them. The CDR3 DNA sequence: TGTGCCAGCAGCCGGGTAGCGAGTTCCTCTGAAGCTTTCTTT. This translates into CASSRVASSSEAFF.

V usage is TRBV11-2 and J usage is TRBJ2-7; 7 bases are shared with TRBD1. V dropped 5 bases and J dropped 5; count of bases not matched to a gene: 12. Per the germline V gene, CDR1 is SGHAT and CDR2 is FQNNGV. The CDR3 sequence is 15 residues long. CDR3 amino acids: CASSHYRGRAHEQYF. Written as DNA, the CDR3 is TGTGCCAGCAGCCATTACAGGGGCAGGGCCCACGAGCAGTACTTC.

The CDR3 coding sequence is TGTGCCAGCAGGGCCGGGAACCCCTACGAGCAGTACTTC. It codes for CASRAGNPYEQYF. V usage is TRBV28 and J usage is TRBJ2-7, with a tentative D call TRBD2 (5 bases). Germline loops: CDR1 MDHEN, CDR2 SYDVKM. The CDR3 extends over 13 amino acids. Trimming pared 6 bases from V and 2 bases from J, leaving 11 bases between.

This clone was recorded once. The V call is TRBV25-1, the J call TRBJ1-1, with 9 bases aligning to TRBD1. Germline assignment: CDR1 MGHDK and CDR2 SYGVNS. V trimming: 5 bases; J trimming: 10 bases; junction bases outside the gene matches: 14. The CDR3 has 15 residues. CDR3 in DNA: TGTGCCAGCAGTCACCTCCTCCCGGGACAGGGACGAGCTTTCTTT. Amino acid sequence: CASSHLLPGQGRAFF.

This chain joins TRBV5-1 and TRBJ1-3, with D uncertain. The V end lost 1 base, the J end lost 0 bases, and 8 bases lay between the germline ends. CDR3 length: 15 amino acids. Germline V CDR1 and CDR2: SGHRS, YFSETQ. The DNA of the CDR3 is TGCGCCAGCAGCTTGTATCTAGACTCTGGAAACACCATATATTTT. Translation gives CASSLYLDSGNTIYF.

The chain couples TRBV27 to TRBJ1-1; weak D call: TRBD1 (5 bases). The germline V gene encodes CDR1 MNHEY and CDR2 SMNVEV (reference sequence). This CDR3 comprises 15 residues. V lost 7 bases and J lost 5, with 20 bases in between. The CDR3 reads CASTPLPPGDTEAFF. The CDR3 DNA reads as TGTGCCAGCACCCCCCTCCCGCCGGGGGATACTGAAGCTTTCTTT.

The table lists this clone with a few counts. The rearrangement joins TRBV9 to TRBJ2-5, with D uncertain. The ends were cut back, 0 bases at V and 0 bases at J, with 9 bases in the middle. The CDR3 has 15 residues. From germline, CDR1 is SGDLS and CDR2 YYNGEE. The DNA of the CDR3 is TGTGCCAGCAGCGTAGGAACACGAGACCAAGAGACCCAGTACTTC. Its protein is CASSVGTRDQETQYF.

The chain has TRBV5-8 and TRBJ1-1; D unclear. This CDR3 has 11 amino acids. Germline V gene lookup returns CDR1 SGHTS and CDR2 YDEGEE. V lost 2 bases and J lost 3, with 2 bases in between. For the CDR3, the DNA is TGTGCCAGCAGCTTTCACACTGAAGCTTTCTTT. Amino acid sequence: CASSFHTEAFF.

The CDR3 spells CAISPGGPKVGEQYF. The DNA for the CDR3 is TGTGCCATCAGCCCGGGAGGCCCCAAGGTTGGGGAGCAGTACTTC. This chain links TRBV10-3 with TRBJ2-7, with 7 bases lining up with TRBD2. Unmatched junction bases numbered 15, after V lost 6 bases and J lost 7 bases. Germline V gives CDR1 ENHRY, CDR2 SYGVKD. The CDR3 contains 15 residues.

The chain uses TRBV6-6 and TRBJ2-3; D may be TRBD1 (6 bases). The CDR3 extends over 16 amino acids. The V gene's germline CDR1 is MNHNY and CDR2 SVGAGI (reference sequence). V gave up 2 bases and J gave up 2 bases, with 14 bases separating them. The CDR3 nucleotides read TGTGCCAGCAGTTACGGGGGCGGACGGAACACAGATACGCAGTATTTT. Translation: CASSYGGGRNTDTQYF.

The J gene is TRBJ1-1, the V gene TRBV30; D ambiguous. Germline lookup yields CDR1 GTSNPN and CDR2 SVGIG (reference sequence). The CDR3 consists of 13 residues. Trimming removed 0 bases at V and 8 bases at J, with 13 bases between. The CDR3 nucleotides are TGTGCCTGGAGTGTAAGAATAGGGTGGGAAGCTTTCTTT. Encoded protein: CAWSVRIGWEAFF.

In its sample, this clone was seen a few times. The rearrangement joins TRBV29-1 to TRBJ1-2; weak D call: TRBD1 (5 bases). This CDR3 is 12 amino acids long. In germline, CDR1 is SQVTM, CDR2 ANQGSEA. V dropped 5 bases and J dropped 4 bases, with 11 bases sitting between them. The DNA of the CDR3 is TGCAGCGTTAGGGGCATCGTCTATGGCTACACCTTC. It is translated as CSVRGIVYGYTF. The whole variable domain, remainder taken from reference TRBV29-1 and TRBJ1-2, is SAVISQKPSRDICQRGTSLTIQCQVDSQVTMMFWYRQQPGQSLTLIATANQGSEATYESGFVIDKFPISRPNLTFSTLTVSNMSPEDSSIYLCSVRGIVYGYTFGSGTRLTVV.

The chain employs TRBV7-9 and TRBJ2-5, with 8 bases matching TRBD1. V lost 4 bases and J lost 7; bases outside the gene matches: 5. The CDR3 has 13 residues. Per the germline V gene, CDR1 is SEHNR and CDR2 is FQNEAQ (reference sequence). CDR3 bases: TGTGCCAGCAGCTCAGGGGGCGCTGGGACCCAGTACTTC. It encodes CASSSGGAGTQYF.

This clone came up a few times. The chain is built from TRBV18 and TRBJ1-2; no reliable D call. Between the trimmed V and J ends, which lost 3 bases and 3 bases, there was a span of 8 bases. CDR1 and CDR2 (germline): KGHSH, LQKENI. This CDR3 spans 13 amino acids. CDR3 protein: CASSPQDYYGYTF. In DNA form, the CDR3 reads TGTGCCAGCTCACCCCAGGACTACTATGGCTACACCTTC.

The V call is TRBV6-5, the J call TRBJ2-3, with no clear D. The CDR3 extends over 13 amino acids. In germline, CDR1 is MNHEY, CDR2 SVGAGI. V gave up 0 bases and J gave up 2 bases, with 3 bases separating them. The CDR3 loop is CASSYSYTDTQYF. The CDR3 DNA follows: TGTGCCAGCAGTTACTCCTACACAGATACGCAGTATTTT.

This clone was seen a handful of times. V and J are TRBV18 and TRBJ2-6; tentatively, D is TRBD1 (5 bases). Germline values: CDR1 KGHSH, CDR2 LQKENI. This CDR3 is 16 amino acids long. V was clipped by 4 bases and J by 4 bases, with 14 bases between them. CDR3 nucleotides: TGTGCCAGCTCACTGCAAAAAGGGGCCGGGGCCAACGTCCTGACTTTC. This gives the protein CASSLQKGAGANVLTF.

This rearrangement joins TRBV29-1 to TRBJ2-5; 12 nucleotides match TRBD2. Germline V gives CDR1 SQVTM, CDR2 ANQGSEA. This CDR3 contains 15 residues. The V and J ends lost 1 base and 2 bases, in that order; junction bases with no gene match: 2. CDR3 protein: CSVEGTSGAQETQYF. CDR3 sequence (DNA): TGCAGCGTTGAAGGGACTAGCGGGGCACAAGAGACCCAGTACTTC. The complete variable domain, with remaining parts taken from reference TRBV29-1 and TRBJ2-5, reads SAVISQKPSRDICQRGTSLTIQCQVDSQVTMMFWYRQQPGQSLTLIATANQGSEATYESGFVIDKFPISRPNLTFSTLTVSNMSPEDSSIYLCSVEGTSGAQETQYFGPGTRLLVL.

This clone was seen a few times. At one end the junction does not follow the germline gene, possibly because of a read error. The chain uses TRBV6-6 and TRBJ1-3; 9 nucleotides align to TRBD1. The CDR3 contains 13 residues. CDR1 MNHNY and CDR2 SVGAGI come from the germline V gene (reference sequence). The CDR3 nucleotides read TGTGCCAGCACCCCGGGACAGGGAACCACCATATATTTT. Its protein product is CASTPGQGTTIYF.

Written as DNA, the CDR3 is TGTGCCAGCAGGCGCGGGATCTACGAGCAGTACTTC. Amino acid sequence: CASRRGIYEQYF. The chain couples TRBV28 to TRBJ2-7, with D maybe TRBD2 (6 bases). V lost 6 bases, J lost 3 bases, and 9 bases lay in between. Germline lookup yields CDR1 MDHEN and CDR2 SYDVKM. The CDR3 length is 12 residues.